The clone carrying this T cell receptor (beta chain) was found a few times. The antigen is unknown. The sample originates from a study of blood T cells in healthy people across ages. This CDR3 contains 15 residues. Trimming took off 1 base at V and 0 bases at J, with 10 bases between the two ends. Germline-derived CDR1 and CDR2 are SNHLY and FYNNEI. Through a sample-barcoded 5' primer and a J-beta primer mix, a second PCR was run for roughly 7 to 11 cycles. TCRdb called the 5' RACE reads again in MiXCR, with one record for every CDR3 protein. Of more than 750,000 distinct CDR3 sequences in the sample, approximately 32% were seen once. General study findings and limits: Estimates drawn from one million T cells were deemed to understate diversity.

This sample also belongs to another study, concerning T cells of mothers and their children. From that study: Sequencing got over 8 million TCR beta CDR3 reads from each mother and about 3.1 million from each child. Versus unrelated pairs, overlap was slightly higher in related mother-child pairs, without reaching significance.

The chain is built from TRBV2 and TRBJ2-7; the D is unclear. This clonotype was sampled from a middle-aged woman in good health. The sample consisted of blood. In nucleotides, the CDR3 is TGTGCCAGCAGTGAAGAGGGCCAGGCCTCCTACGAGCAGTACTTC. It codes for CASSEEGQASYEQYF. The whole variable domain, remainder taken from reference TRBV2 and TRBJ2-7, is EPEVTQTPSHQVTQMGQEVILRCVPISNHLYFYWYRQILGQKVEFLVSFYNNEISEKSEIFDDQFSVERPDGSNFTLKIRSTKLEDSAMYFCASSEEGQASYEQYFGPGTRLTVT.